Listed below are T cell receptor beta chains from one sample, sequenced in a study of blood T cell repertoires in COVID-19. Assay used: immunoSEQ multiplex PCR; TCRdb lists only in-frame clones, some missing. In the table there are tens of thousands of clones, 82% of which are singletons. Sample: peripheral blood. These receptors were taken from a woman older than 75 with acute or convalescent COVID-19. The CDR3 runs from the conserved cysteine through the conserved F or W. D genes are given only for firm matches. Expanded clones get a size class; other rows say once, few or many, or leave the size out.

j_call clone_size v_call d_call cdr3_aa cdr3_nt
TRBJ2-3 . TRBV2 . CASSAVGRGGGDTQYF TGTGCCAGCAGTGCTGTAGGGCGGGGAGGGGGAGATACGCAGTATTTT
TRBJ2-5 . TRBV29-1 TRBD1 CSVAPGQGAGETQYF TGCAGCGTTGCCCCCGGACAGGGGGCCGGTGAGACCCAGTACTTC
TRBJ2-7 once TRBV6-5 . CASSYGSQGLGYEQYF TGTGCCAGCAGCTACGGTTCACAGGGTTTGGGGTACGAGCAGTACTTC
TRBJ1-5 . TRBV27 . CASSSLRTRSNQPQHF TGTGCCAGCAGTTCTCTCCGGACAAGGAGCAATCAGCCCCAGCATTTT
TRBJ2-1 . TRBV7-7 TRBD2 CASSFSAGGLYNEQFF TGTGCCAGCAGCTTTTCGGCGGGGGGCCTTTACAATGAGCAGTTCTTC
TRBJ2-7 many TRBV28 TRBD2 CATHSGFYYEQYF TGTGCCACCCATAGCGGGTTTTACTACGAGCAGTACTTC
TRBJ2-7 . TRBV5-6 . CASSLGPATSYEQYF TGTGCCAGCAGCTTGGGTCCGGCGACTTCCTACGAGCAGTACTTC
TRBJ1-2 . TRBV20-1 . CSARTDYGYTF TGCAGTGCTAGGACAGACTATGGCTACACCTTC
TRBJ2-3 . TRBV5-1 TRBD2 CASSARAGGDRTDTQYF TGCGCCAGCAGCGCAAGAGCGGGAGGGGACAGGACAGATACGCAGTATTTT
TRBJ2-2 . TRBV19 TRBD1 CASIDLTGGSGELFF TGTGCCAGTATAGACCTAACAGGGGGCTCCGGGGAGCTGTTTTTT
TRBJ2-3 . TRBV10-3 . CAISEIGQGDTQYF TGTGCCATCAGTGAGATCGGTCAGGGAGATACGCAGTATTTT
TRBJ2-7 . TRBV7-8 . CASSLYNYEQYF TGTGCCAGCAGCCTTTATAACTACGAGCAGTACTTC
TRBJ1-4 . TRBV7-2 TRBD1 CASSIRDRPTNEKLFF TGTGCCAGCAGCATCCGGGACAGACCAACTAATGAAAAACTGTTTTTT
TRBJ2-3 . TRBV5-4 TRBD2 CASSLGLAGSTDTQYF TGTGCCAGCAGCTTGGGACTAGCGGGAAGCACAGATACGCAGTATTTT
TRBJ2-7 . TRBV14 . CASSQSIRAGEQYF TGTGCCAGCAGCCAATCGATCAGGGCAGGCGAGCAGTACTTC
TRBJ2-1 once TRBV11-3 TRBD2 CASSSAPSGSSSYNEQFF TGTGCCAGCAGCTCCGCCCCTAGCGGGAGTTCGTCCTACAATGAGCAGTTCTTC
TRBJ2-7 . TRBV27 TRBD1 CASSLRQGQNEQYF TGTGCCAGCAGTTTGCGACAGGGGCAAAACGAGCAGTACTTC
TRBJ2-7 . TRBV6-5 . CATRSWDTNYEQYF TGTGCCACCCGATCCTGGGACACCAACTACGAGCAGTACTTC
TRBJ2-5 . TRBV15 . CATSRVPVETQYF TGTGCCACCAGCAGAGTTCCGGTGGAGACCCAGTACTTC
TRBJ2-5 . TRBV30 TRBD2 CAWSAGTSGMETQYF TGTGCCTGGAGTGCAGGGACTAGCGGGATGGAGACCCAGTACTTC
TRBJ1-4 . TRBV14 . CASSQEVDSPNEKLFF TGTGCCAGCAGCCAAGAAGTAGACAGTCCTAATGAAAAACTGTTTTTT
TRBJ2-1 . TRBV28 . CASSLRVRDEQFF TGTGCCAGCAGTTTACGCGTGCGGGATGAGCAGTTCTTC
TRBJ2-3 . TRBV7-2 TRBD1 CASSSPPGQAGGRDTQYF TGTGCCAGCAGCTCCCCCCCGGGACAGGCTGGGGGTCGGGATACGCAGTATTTT
TRBJ1-5 once TRBV7-8 TRBD1 CASSPIQGARPNQPQHF TGTGCCAGCAGCCCAATACAGGGGGCGCGTCCCAATCAGCCCCAGCATTTT
TRBJ2-3 . TRBV10-3 . CAISEDRSYTDTQYF TGTGCCATCAGTGAAGACAGGTCCTACACAGATACGCAGTATTTT
TRBJ2-1 . TRBV11-2 TRBD2 CASKKAGSGSYNEQFF TGTGCCAGCAAAAAAGCGGGGAGTGGGTCCTACAATGAGCAGTTCTTC
TRBJ1-3 . TRBV27 . CASSFRQGFTIYF TGTGCCAGCAGTTTCCGGCAGGGTTTCACCATATATTTT
TRBJ2-1 . TRBV4-1 . CATWGPGNEQFF TGCGCCACTTGGGGGCCGGGTAATGAGCAGTTCTTC
TRBJ2-7 . TRBV5-4 . CASSLFGRGYEQYF TGTGCCAGCAGCTTGTTTGGCAGGGGCTACGAGCAGTACTTC
TRBJ2-1 once TRBV25-1 TRBD1 CASSEFTGVLNNEQFF TGTGCCAGCAGTGAGTTTACAGGGGTCCTAAACAATGAGCAGTTCTTC
TRBJ2-3 . TRBV2 . CASKERAVTDTQYF TGTGCCAGCAAGGAGAGGGCAGTCACAGATACGCAGTATTTT
TRBJ2-4 . TRBV5-1 . CASSLARQQGKNIQYF TGCGCCAGCAGCTTGGCTCGCCAACAGGGCAAAAACATTCAGTACTTC
TRBJ2-1 . TRBV11-3 TRBD2 CASSPLAGEAGEQFF TGTGCCAGCAGCCCACTAGCGGGGGAGGCCGGTGAGCAGTTCTTC
TRBJ2-1 . TRBV6-4 . CASSESRVGIGEQFF TGTGCCAGCAGTGAATCCCGGGTCGGTATTGGAGAGCAGTTCTTC
TRBJ2-7 medium-sized TRBV15 . CATQELKQGISYEQYF TGTGCCACCCAAGAGTTAAAACAGGGAATCTCCTACGAGCAGTACTTC
TRBJ2-2 . TRBV7-8 TRBD2 CASSSRWASGVVNTGELFF TGTGCCAGCAGCTCCCGATGGGCTAGCGGGGTGGTGAACACCGGGGAGCTGTTTTTT
TRBJ2-4 . TRBV28 TRBD1 CASTLQGLAKNIQYF TGTGCCAGCACCCTACAGGGGCTAGCCAAAAACATTCAGTACTTC
TRBJ2-1 . TRBV28 TRBD1 CASSPQGAGNNEQFF TGTGCCAGCAGTCCACAGGGGGCGGGAAACAATGAGCAGTTCTTC